What follows describes a single T cell receptor beta chain. As yet, its antigen is unknown. CD4+ T cells from unexposed donors were obtained before the COVID-19 pandemic (2011-2018). Deep TCR-beta sequencing used DNA from uncultured naive and memory CD4+ T cells. TCRdb's table, derived via immunoSEQ multiplex PCR, lists solely in-frame clones and lacks some. Among about 68,000 clones listed, more than 85% were seen once. CDR3 length: 15 residues. After removal of 1 base from V and 5 bases from J, the junction contained 5 bases not matched to a gene. Germline V lookup: CDR1 LGHNA, CDR2 YSLEER. This sample was taken from a study of CD4 T cells in relation to SARS-CoV-2 and coronaviruses. Study-level results: Monoreactive clones expanded significantly more to SARS-CoV-2 than crossreactive clones did.

The sample taken for sequencing was naive CD4+ T cells from PBMCs. The sample's subset: naive CD4+ T cells isolated by negative enrichment. This chain joins TRBV4-3 and TRBJ2-4, with 7 bases identical to TRBD1. The receptor comes from a human donor in good health. The CDR3: CASSQGRGRENIQYF. In DNA form, the CDR3 reads TGCGCCAGCAGCCAAGGTAGGGGGCGGGAAAACATTCAGTACTTC.